The 16 T cell receptor beta chains given below trace back to one sample, sequenced in a study of shared clonotypes between healthy human individuals. The data were produced by immunoSEQ multiplex PCR, yet TCRdb's version contains in-frame clones alone and is incomplete. The sample has about 2.3 million clones; 85% to 95% are singletons. Specimen: naive CD4+ T cells from PBMCs. As to subset: CD45RA+ positively selected. These receptors were taken from a man aged 18-30 years in good health. Some clones in this sample may be carry-over from other donors' samples.

The chain couples TRBV5-8 to TRBJ2-7; 9 bases map to TRBD1. Germline V gene sequence: CDR1 SGHTS, CDR2 YDEGEE. The V gene end was trimmed by 6 bases and the J gene end by 4 bases; junction bases not matched to a gene: 14. The CDR3 has 16 amino acids. CDR3 nucleotides: TGTGCCAGCACCCCTACTACAGGGGGCCGTCGGTACGAGCAGTACTTC. Translated, it gives CASTPTTGGRRYEQYF.

To note about this clone: The junction shows a germline mismatch at one end, possibly a read error. This rearrangement joins TRBV29-1 to TRBJ1-2, with D possibly matching TRBD1 (6 bases). Germline V gene lookup returns CDR1 SQVTM and CDR2 ANQGSEA. This CDR3 is built from 10 residues. The CDR3 DNA reads TGCAGCGTTGGGGATGACAGGATCTACTTC. Translated, it gives CSVGDDRIYF.

V is TRBV27 and J is TRBJ1-1; D is undetermined. The CDR3 is made up of 12 amino acids. CDR1 is MNHEY, CDR2 SMNVEV, per germline (reference sequence). V lost 6 bases, J lost 7 bases, and 12 bases lay in between. This chain's CDR3 is CASRDVRGEAFF. The CDR3 coding sequence is TGTGCCAGCAGAGATGTCCGGGGTGAAGCTTTCTTT.

The chain carries TRBV14 and TRBJ2-2, with TRBD1 matching 7 bases. Germline-derived CDR1 and CDR2 are SGHDN and FVKESK. V gave up 3 bases and J gave up 1 base; unmatched junction bases: 2. The CDR3 extends over 15 amino acids. CDR3 in amino acids: CASSHRTGNTGELFF. The DNA of the CDR3 is TGTGCCAGCAGCCATAGGACAGGGAACACCGGGGAGCTGTTTTTT.

This rearrangement joins TRBV7-2 to TRBJ2-7; unclear D gene. The V gene lost 2 bases and the J gene lost 2 bases, with 4 bases spanning the gap. The CDR3 loop spans 12 amino acids. CDR1 is SGHTA, CDR2 FQGNSA, per germline. The CDR3 DNA reads TGTGCCAGCAGCTTAAAAACCTACGAGCAGTACTTC. As protein: CASSLKTYEQYF.

The V call is TRBV6-5, the J call TRBJ2-5; 9 nucleotides align to TRBD1. V shed 6 bases and J 5 bases; nucleotides not matched to a gene: 7. Germline assignment: CDR1 MNHEY and CDR2 SVGAGI. The CDR3 contains 14 residues. The CDR3: CASRNTGGVETQYF. The CDR3 DNA is TGTGCCAGCAGAAACACAGGGGGCGTGGAGACCCAGTACTTC.

V gene TRBV7-8 combines with J gene TRBJ1-2; 9 nucleotides align to TRBD1. The CDR3 contains 13 residues. V dropped 5 bases and J dropped 8; count of bases not matched to a gene: 6. From germline, CDR1 is SGHVS and CDR2 FQNEAQ. The CDR3 is CASSPGTGKGYTF. The CDR3 nucleotides read TGTGCCAGCAGCCCGGGGACAGGGAAAGGCTACACCTTC.

J is TRBJ2-1 and V is TRBV11-1; a weak D match, TRBD1 (5 bases). The CDR3 sequence is 15 residues long. Deletions cut 2 bases from V and 9 bases from J, with 17 bases between. CDR1 and CDR2 (germline): SGHAT, FQDESV (reference sequence). In nucleotides, the CDR3 is TGTGCCAGCAGCTTATCCAGGATCAGGCAGGGTGAGCAGTTCTTC. Its protein product is CASSLSRIRQGEQFF.

The V gene is TRBV27, the J gene TRBJ1-5; D ambiguous. Germline V gene sequence: CDR1 MNHEY, CDR2 SMNVEV (reference sequence). The CDR3 runs to 17 residues. V was trimmed by 8 bases and J by 0 bases, leaving 20 bases between them. The CDR3: CASLPSGAVNSNQPQHF. Written as DNA, the CDR3 is TGTGCCAGCCTCCCAAGTGGCGCAGTGAATAGCAATCAGCCCCAGCATTTT.

CDR3 sequence (DNA): TGTGCCAGCAGCGAAGACAGGGGACCAGATACGCAGTATTTT. Translation gives CASSEDRGPDTQYF. This chain joins TRBV11-1 and TRBJ2-3; TRBD1 aligns across 8 bases. Germline CDR1 is SGHAT and CDR2 is FQDESV (reference sequence). V was pared by 5 bases and J by 4 bases, with 5 bases of the junction left unmatched. The CDR3 contains 14 residues.

The rearrangement links TRBV10-3 to TRBJ2-7, with 8 bases lining up with TRBD1. Germline CDR1 is ENHRY and CDR2 is SYGVKD. The V gene end was trimmed by 7 bases and the J gene end by 3 bases; junction bases not matched to a gene: 5. The length of the CDR3 is 13 residues. CDR3 sequence reads: CAITKQGDYEQYF. The CDR3 DNA sequence: TGTGCCATCACGAAACAGGGGGACTACGAGCAGTACTTC.

This clone was picked up one time. The chain has TRBV4-2 and TRBJ2-1; TRBD2 agrees at 7 bases. The CDR3 has 16 amino acids. Trimming cost V 1 base and J 3 bases; bases outside gene matches: 6. The germline gives CDR1 LGHNA, CDR2 YNFKEQ. CDR3 residues: CASSQGLQRGYNEQFF. The CDR3 bases are TGTGCCAGCAGCCAAGGGTTGCAGCGGGGCTACAATGAGCAGTTCTTC.

This chain joins TRBV5-1 and TRBJ2-5; 14 positions agree with TRBD2. CDR1 and CDR2 from the germline V gene are SGHRS and YFSETQ. V dropped 4 bases and J dropped 4; count of bases not matched to a gene: 3. The CDR3 extends over 15 amino acids. The CDR3 here is CASSGTSGRSETQYF. The CDR3 coding sequence is TGCGCCAGCAGCGGGACTAGCGGGAGATCAGAGACCCAGTACTTC.

The rearrangement links TRBV5-4 to TRBJ1-1; 9 nucleotides line up with TRBD1. The CDR3 length is 16 residues. Germline CDR1 is SGHNT and CDR2 is YYREEE (reference sequence). With 5 bases clipped from V and 3 bases from J, the junction kept 11 bases outside the gene matches. This chain's CDR3 is CASRRRQGVGDTEAFF. CDR3 nucleotides: TGTGCCAGCAGGAGACGACAGGGGGTGGGGGACACTGAAGCTTTCTTT.

The J gene is TRBJ1-1, the V gene TRBV5-3; 12 positions agree with TRBD1. TRBV5-3 carries the ORF label, with uncertain function. J lost 5 bases, V lost 10 bases, and 6 bases had no gene match. This CDR3 contains 13 residues. CDR3 sequence: CASRDRGRTEAFF. Here the CDR3 DNA reads TGTGCCTCGCGGGACAGGGGGCGGACTGAAGCTTTCTTT.

V gene TRBV5-1 combines with J gene TRBJ1-3; 7 positions agree with TRBD1. With V trimmed by 3 bases and J by 4 bases, 7 bases remained unmatched. This CDR3 is built from 15 residues. CDR1 and CDR2 from the germline V gene are SGHRS and YFSETQ. CDR3 sequence: CASSSVGTEGNTIYF. As DNA, the CDR3 is TGCGCCAGCAGCTCCGTTGGGACAGAAGGAAACACCATATATTTT.